This is a list of T cell receptor beta chains from one sample in a study of CD8+ T cells in alopecia areata. Clones were sequenced by immunoSEQ multiplex PCR, and TCRdb holds only the in-frame ones, with some missing. The data hold some 170,000 clones, with 58% observed a single time. The starting material was CD4+ T cells sorted from blood, obtained at roughly week 55, from a patient treated with tofacitinib. These receptors came from a human donor with alopecia areata. Both conserved end residues are part of each CDR3. The order of the fields is J gene, D gene, clone size, V gene, CDR3 DNA, CDR3 protein. A D gene is named only where the DNA matches it firmly. Rows give clone size only sometimes, using once, few, many, or a class for an expanded clone.

>TRBJ2-1|TRBD2|-|TRBV4-1
TGCGCCAGCAGCCAAGAACTGAGCGGGGGTCTCAATGAGCAGTTCTTC
CASSQELSGGLNEQFF
>TRBJ1-1|-|-|TRBV6-5
TGTGCCAGCAGCCGCAGGGAGCCGAACACTGAAGCTTTCTTT
CASSRREPNTEAFF
>TRBJ1-1|-|few|TRBV11-2
TGTGCCAGCAGCGTAACTAGACAGGTGTCTGCTTTCTTT
CASSVTRQVSAFF
>TRBJ1-6|-|once|TRBV4-1
TGCGCCAGCAGCCAAGAAAGGGCCAGGGGAAATTCACCCCTCCACTTT
CASSQERARGNSPLHF
>TRBJ1-4|-|-|TRBV2
TGTGCCAGCCGTTACAGGGTAAAGGGGGAAAAACTGTTTTTT
CASRYRVKGEKLFF
>TRBJ2-1|-|few|TRBV2
TGTGCCAGCAAGGGCGGGCTAGACAATGAGCAGTTCTTC
CASKGGLDNEQFF
>TRBJ1-5|-|few|TRBV5-1
TGCGCCAGCAGCCCGGGTTCGGCCAATCAGCCCCAGCATTTT
CASSPGSANQPQHF
>TRBJ2-1|-|-|TRBV7-9
TGTGCCAGCAGCTTAGCAGGGGTAGGCGACTCGGGGTTCTTC
CASSLAGVGDSGFF
>TRBJ2-7|-|-|TRBV7-8
TGTGCCAGCAGCTTATCTCGGGGGTCCTACGAGCAGTACTTC
CASSLSRGSYEQYF
>TRBJ2-2|-|-|TRBV11-2
TGTGCCAGCAGCCCTCGGCAAGGGTCCGGGGAGCTGTTTTTT
CASSPRQGSGELFF
>TRBJ1-2|TRBD1|-|TRBV4-2
TGTGCCAGCAGCCAAGTGAGGGACAGGGGTGGCTACACCTTC
CASSQVRDRGGYTF
>TRBJ2-2|-|once|TRBV5-1
TGTGCCAGCAGCCTGGGTGGGACGAACACCGGGGAGCTGTTTTTT
CASSLGGTNTGELFF
>TRBJ1-1|-|-|TRBV5-1
TGCGCCAGCAGCAACAAGGGCGGGGGGAGCACTGAAGCTTTCTTT
CASSNKGGGSTEAFF
>TRBJ2-5|-|once|TRBV4-1
TGCGCCAGCAGCCAAGGAACTAGCTTTGAGACCCAGTACTTC
CASSQGTSFETQYF
>TRBJ2-3|-|few|TRBV7-9
TGTGCCAGCAGCTCTTTCGGACAGAGGGATACGCAGTATTTT
CASSSFGQRDTQYF
>TRBJ2-2|TRBD1|-|TRBV5-1
TGCGCCAGCAGCTGGACAGGACAGGGTCAGAACACCGGGGAGCTGTTTTTT
CASSWTGQGQNTGELFF
>TRBJ1-2|-|-|TRBV13
TGTGCCAGCAGCTCTCGACAGGCTACTAACTATGGCTACACCTTC
CASSSRQATNYGYTF
>TRBJ1-1|-|-|TRBV6-5
TGTGCCAGCAGTCCCCTGACAGGTGGTAATACTGAAGCTTTCTTT
CASSPLTGGNTEAFF
>TRBJ2-7|-|-|TRBV7-9
TGTGCCAGCAGCTTAGCCCCCCGGTGGGGGGTAAGGGGCTCCTACGAGCAGTACTTC
CASSLAPRWGVRGSYEQYF
>TRBJ1-5|-|-|TRBV4-1
TGCGCCAGCAGCCTTACAGGGAGTACTCAGCCCCAGCATTTT
CASSLTGSTQPQHF
>TRBJ2-7|TRBD1|-|TRBV7-9
TGTGCCAGCAGCTTAACAGGGGCCCACGAGCAGTACTTC
CASSLTGAHEQYF
>TRBJ1-1|-|-|TRBV19
TGTGCCAGTAGTCCGACCCAGGCGAACACTGAAGCTTTCTTT
CASSPTQANTEAFF
>TRBJ2-7|-|-|TRBV6-1
TGTGCCAGCAGTGAAGAGGCGTGGGGGTTTACCTACGAGCAGTACTTC
CASSEEAWGFTYEQYF
>TRBJ2-7|-|-|TRBV19
TGTGCCAGTAGTATCAGCGGGCCCGCCTACGAGCAGTACTTC
CASSISGPAYEQYF
>TRBJ1-3|-|once|TRBV30
TGTGCCTGGAGTGTAAGCCATCCTGACACCATATATTTT
CAWSVSHPDTIYF
>TRBJ2-7|-|-|TRBV7-9
TGTGCCAGCAGCTTAGAACAGGGTTCCTACGAGCAGTACTTC
CASSLEQGSYEQYF
>TRBJ1-4|-|-|TRBV7-2
TGTGCCAGCAGCCTCCAGAAGGCAACTAATGAAAAACTGTTTTTT
CASSLQKATNEKLFF
>TRBJ1-2|-|-|TRBV25-1
TGTGCCAGCAGTGAAGAAACAAAACCTAACTATGGCTACACCTTC
CASSEETKPNYGYTF
>TRBJ2-3|TRBD2|-|TRBV30
TGTGCCTGGAGTACGGGTAGCGGGATCACAGATACGCAGTATTTT
CAWSTGSGITDTQYF
>TRBJ2-7|TRBD2|-|TRBV13
TGTGCCAGCAGACGCGGGGCCGCGGGAGGGTACGAGCAGTACTTC
CASRRGAAGGYEQYF
>TRBJ2-7|TRBD1|-|TRBV19
TGTGCCAGTACCCCACAGGGGACCACCTACGAGCAGTACTTC
CASTPQGTTYEQYF
>TRBJ2-7|-|-|TRBV30
TGTGCCTGCAACAGGGCGTCCTACGAGCAGTACTTC
CACNRASYEQYF
>TRBJ1-3|-|-|TRBV9
TGTGCCAGCAGCGTAGATGCGTGGGAAGCTGGAAACACCATATATTTT
CASSVDAWEAGNTIYF
>TRBJ1-1|-|-|TRBV25-1
TGTGCCAGCAGTGAATATACCGGGGGAGCTTTCTTT
CASSEYTGGAFF
>TRBJ2-6|-|-|TRBV30
TGTGCCTGGAGTTTTGCAACCTCTGGGGCCAACGTCCTGACTTTC
CAWSFATSGANVLTF
>TRBJ2-3|TRBD1|-|TRBV28
TGTGCCAGCAGTTTATTAGGAGGACAGGGGCGCACAGATACGCAGTATTTT
CASSLLGGQGRTDTQYF
>TRBJ1-4|-|-|TRBV19
TGTGCCAGTTCCGTCCGGGATGAAAAACTGTTTTTT
CASSVRDEKLFF